Sequencing of this T cell receptor beta chain was carried out in a study of blood T cells in healthy people across ages. Primers used in a second PCR of roughly 6 to 11 cycles were a sample-barcoded 5' primer and a J-beta primer mix. The template-switch adaptor, which had 12 random nucleotides, put a tag on each cDNA molecule. TCRdb reanalysed the 5' RACE reads using MiXCR and keeps one entry per CDR3 protein. The sample lists more than 650,000 distinct CDR3 sequences, 20% to 30% occurring once. The trim removed 1 base at V and 8 bases at J, leaving 6 bases unmatched. Germline CDR1 reads MDHEN; CDR2 reads SYDVKM. This CDR3 has 14 residues. This sample was shared with a second study, whose subject was T cells of mothers and their children. This second study says: A few healthy Caucasian mothers, along with their six children, were the donors.

The sample consisted of blood. This clonotype originated in a boy younger than 18 in good health. V gene TRBV28 combines with J gene TRBJ1-2; 8 bases fit TRBD1. Here the CDR3 reads CASSLSGQGRGYTF. For the CDR3, the DNA is TGTGCCAGCAGTTTATCCGGACAGGGTAGGGGCTACACCTTC.